This T cell receptor (beta chain) was recorded in a study of identical twins. Germline CDR1 SGHTA, CDR2 FQGNSA. CDR3 length equals 8 residues. V was cut by 5 bases and J by 14 bases, with 4 bases left in between. One entry per CDR3 protein, called by TCRdb with MiXCR from the 5' RACE reads. Here the sample spans 1,800,000 or so distinct CDR3 sequences, under 35% being singletons. Sequenced material: cord blood. The rearrangement joins TRBV7-2 to TRBJ2-1; D is ambiguous. The origin of this receptor is a newborn girl in good health. CDR3 DNA sequence: TGTGCCAGCAGCCCAGAGTTCTTC. Translated, it gives CASSPEFF.